This T cell receptor beta chain derives from a study of T cell responses to AZD1222 COVID-19 vaccine. The wider study: The analysis combined second doses at about 4 or about 12 weeks. The study's findings and limits: Females outnumbered males among donors, who were mostly white British; clonal diversity was possibly underestimated. Repertoires in all cases were sampled only once the peak T cell response had passed. Vaccine-related CD4 TCRs covered spike, predominating at 160-218 and 743-854.

The data were produced by immunoSEQ multiplex PCR, yet TCRdb's version contains in-frame clones alone and is incomplete. Counted here are about 100,000 clones, 85% to 95% occurring once; the ten biggest clones make up about 1.5%. This clone was detected a few times. Its antigen remains unidentified. The CDR3 has 15 amino acids. Germline-derived CDR1 and CDR2 are MNHNS and SASEGT. The ends were cut back, 0 bases at V and 10 bases at J, with 18 bases in the middle. J is TRBJ1-2 and V is TRBV6-1; D may be TRBD1 (5 bases). Sequencing used peripheral blood, obtained on day 0 of AZD1222 vaccination. The TCR was taken from an adult in good health. The CDR3 reads CASSEAIEGSSDYTF. The CDR3, as DNA: TGTGCCAGCAGTGAAGCTATAGAGGGGTCGAGCGACTACACCTTC.